This T cell receptor beta chain was observed in a study of cytomegalovirus exposure and HLA in healthy donors. This clone was detected only once. Its antigen is not known. Regarding the study as a whole: The study recorded about 150 TCR beta chains that were cytomegalovirus-associated. Productive rates of about 90% or about 30% were seen for most TCR beta V segments in an earlier analysis.

60 Vbeta and 13 Jbeta primers were used in PCR. This table comes from immunoSEQ multiplex PCR, and its TCRdb copy is limited to in-frame clones, with some not included. The sample lists approximately 76,000 clones, around 70% occurring once. The CDR3 consists of 11 residues. The germline V and J ends were trimmed by 4 bases and 6 bases, with 10 bases remaining between them. Germline values: CDR1 SQVTM, CDR2 ANQGSEA. The sequenced sample consisted of PBMCs. The source is a woman aged 40 to 50 in good health and CMV-seropositive. The chain joins TRBV29-1 to TRBJ2-7; D ambiguous. The CDR3 spells CSVGFSPEQYF. CDR3 nucleotides: TGCAGCGTTGGGTTTAGCCCCGAGCAGTACTTC.